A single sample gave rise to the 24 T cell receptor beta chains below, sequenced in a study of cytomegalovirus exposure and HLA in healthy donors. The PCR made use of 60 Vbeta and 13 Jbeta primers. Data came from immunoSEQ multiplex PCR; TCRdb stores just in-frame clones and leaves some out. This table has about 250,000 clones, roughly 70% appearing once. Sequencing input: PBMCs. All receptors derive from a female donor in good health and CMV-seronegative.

Written as DNA, the CDR3 is TGTGCCAGCAGCTTTACCCAGGGCACAGATACGCAGTATTTT. This sequence encodes CASSFTQGTDTQYF. The chain combines TRBV7-6 with TRBJ2-3, with D hard to call. The germline V gene encodes CDR1 SGHVS and CDR2 FNYEAQ. The CDR3 is 14 residues long. Trimming stripped 3 bases from V and 1 base from J, with 8 bases between.

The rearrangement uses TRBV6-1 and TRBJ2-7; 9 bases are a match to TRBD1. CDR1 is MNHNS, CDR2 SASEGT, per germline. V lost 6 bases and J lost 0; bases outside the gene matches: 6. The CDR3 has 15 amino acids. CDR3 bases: TGTGCCAGCAGACCAACAGGGGGCTTCTCCTACGAGCAGTACTTC. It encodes CASRPTGGFSYEQYF.

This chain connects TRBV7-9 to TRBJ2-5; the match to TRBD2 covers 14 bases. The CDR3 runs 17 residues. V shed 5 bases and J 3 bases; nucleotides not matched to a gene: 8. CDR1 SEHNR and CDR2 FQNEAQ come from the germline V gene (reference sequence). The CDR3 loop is CASSPRLAGGPEETQYF. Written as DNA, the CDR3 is TGTGCCAGCAGCCCCCGACTAGCGGGAGGGCCAGAAGAGACCCAGTACTTC.

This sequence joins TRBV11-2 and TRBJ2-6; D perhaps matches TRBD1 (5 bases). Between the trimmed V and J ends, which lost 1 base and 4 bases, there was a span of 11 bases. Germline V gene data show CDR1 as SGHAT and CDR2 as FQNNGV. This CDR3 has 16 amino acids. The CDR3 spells CASSLGWTTGANVLTF. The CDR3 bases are TGTGCCAGCAGCTTAGGTTGGACAACCGGGGCCAACGTCCTGACTTTC.

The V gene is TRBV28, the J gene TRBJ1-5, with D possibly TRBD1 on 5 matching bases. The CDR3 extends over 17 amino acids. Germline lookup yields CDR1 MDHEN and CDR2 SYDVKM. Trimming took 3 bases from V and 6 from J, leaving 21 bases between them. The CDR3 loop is CASSLGLGGGAGQPQHF. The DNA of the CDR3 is TGTGCCAGCAGTTTGGGACTCGGTGGAGGGGCCGGTCAGCCCCAGCATTTT.

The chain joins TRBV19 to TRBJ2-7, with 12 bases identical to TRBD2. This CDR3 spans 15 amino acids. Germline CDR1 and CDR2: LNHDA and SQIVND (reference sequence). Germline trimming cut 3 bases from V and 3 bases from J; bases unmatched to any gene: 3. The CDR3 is CASSIKTSGGYEQYF. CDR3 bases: TGTGCCAGTAGTATTAAGACTAGCGGGGGCTACGAGCAGTACTTC.

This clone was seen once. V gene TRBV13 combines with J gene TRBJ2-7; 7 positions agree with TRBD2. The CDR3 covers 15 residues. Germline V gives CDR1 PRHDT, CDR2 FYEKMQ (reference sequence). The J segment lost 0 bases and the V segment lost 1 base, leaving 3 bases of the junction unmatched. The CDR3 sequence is CASSLAGRRSYEQYF. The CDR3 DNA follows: TGTGCCAGCAGCTTAGCCGGGAGGCGCTCCTACGAGCAGTACTTC.

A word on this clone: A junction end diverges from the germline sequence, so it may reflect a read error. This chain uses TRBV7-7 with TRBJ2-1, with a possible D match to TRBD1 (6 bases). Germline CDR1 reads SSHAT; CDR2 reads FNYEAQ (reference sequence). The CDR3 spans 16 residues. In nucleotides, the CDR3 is TGTGCTAGCAGCCCCGCGGGCCGGGACAACTACAATGAGCAGTTCTTC. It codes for CASSPAGRDNYNEQFF.

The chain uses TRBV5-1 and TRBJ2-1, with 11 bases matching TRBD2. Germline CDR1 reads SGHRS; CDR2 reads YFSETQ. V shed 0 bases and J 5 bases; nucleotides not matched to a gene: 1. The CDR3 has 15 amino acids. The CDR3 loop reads CASSLGLAGNNEQFF. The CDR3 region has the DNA TGCGCCAGCAGCTTGGGACTAGCGGGGAACAATGAGCAGTTCTTC.

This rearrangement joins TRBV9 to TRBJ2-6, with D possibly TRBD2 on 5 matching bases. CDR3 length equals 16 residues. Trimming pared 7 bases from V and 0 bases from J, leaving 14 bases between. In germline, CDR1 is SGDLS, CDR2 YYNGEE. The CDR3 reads CASGGGEVSGANVLTF. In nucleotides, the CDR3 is TGTGCCAGCGGAGGTGGTGAAGTCTCTGGGGCCAACGTCCTGACTTTC. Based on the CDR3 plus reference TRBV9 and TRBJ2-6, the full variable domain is DSGVTQTPKHLITATGQRVTLRCSPRSGDLSVYWYQQSLDQGLQFLIQYYNGEERAKGNILERFSAQQFPDLHSELNLSSLELGDSALYFCASGGGEVSGANVLTFGAGSRLTVL.

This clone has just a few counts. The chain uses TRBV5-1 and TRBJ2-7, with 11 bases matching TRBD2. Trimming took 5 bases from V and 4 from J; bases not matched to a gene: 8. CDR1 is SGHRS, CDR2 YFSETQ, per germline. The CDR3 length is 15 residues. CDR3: CASRTSGSGGYEQYF. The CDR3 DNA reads TGCGCCAGCAGAACTAGCGGGAGTGGCGGATACGAGCAGTACTTC.

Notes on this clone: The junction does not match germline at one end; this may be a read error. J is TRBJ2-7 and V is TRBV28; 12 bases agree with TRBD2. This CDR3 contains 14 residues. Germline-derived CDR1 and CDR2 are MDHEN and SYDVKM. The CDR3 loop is CASSLSLLTSGRNF. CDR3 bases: TGTGCCAGCAGTTTATCACTACTCACTAGCGGGAGGAACTTC.

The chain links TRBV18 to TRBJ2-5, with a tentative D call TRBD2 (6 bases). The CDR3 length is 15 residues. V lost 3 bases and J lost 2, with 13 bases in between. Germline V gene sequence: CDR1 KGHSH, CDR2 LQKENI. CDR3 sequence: CASSPRNGRQETQYF. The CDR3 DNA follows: TGTGCCAGCTCACCCAGGAATGGGAGGCAAGAGACCCAGTACTTC. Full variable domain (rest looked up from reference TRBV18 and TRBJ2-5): NAGVMQNPRHLVRRRGQEARLRCSPMKGHSHVYWYRQLPEEGLKFMVYLQKENIIDESGMPKERFSAEFPKEGPSILRIQQVVRGDSAAYFCASSPRNGRQETQYFGPGTRLLVL.

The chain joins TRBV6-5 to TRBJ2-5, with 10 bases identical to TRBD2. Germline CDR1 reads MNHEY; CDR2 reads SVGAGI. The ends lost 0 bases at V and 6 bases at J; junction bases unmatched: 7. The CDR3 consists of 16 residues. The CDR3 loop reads CASSYSILAGVKTQYF. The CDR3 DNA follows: TGTGCCAGCAGTTACTCGATTCTAGCGGGAGTGAAGACCCAGTACTTC.

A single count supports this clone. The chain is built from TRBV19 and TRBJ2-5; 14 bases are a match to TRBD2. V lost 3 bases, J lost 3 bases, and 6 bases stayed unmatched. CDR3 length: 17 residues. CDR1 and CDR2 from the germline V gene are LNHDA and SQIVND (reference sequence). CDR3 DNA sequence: TGTGCCAGTAGTATTTCACCGGGACTAGCGGGGGAAGAGACCCAGTACTTC. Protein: CASSISPGLAGEETQYF.

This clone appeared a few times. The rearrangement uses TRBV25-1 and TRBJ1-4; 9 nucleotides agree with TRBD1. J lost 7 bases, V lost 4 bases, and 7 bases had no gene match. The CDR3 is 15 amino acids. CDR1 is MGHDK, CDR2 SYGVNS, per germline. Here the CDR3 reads CASSASGTGREKLFF. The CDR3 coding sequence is TGTGCCAGCAGTGCCTCCGGGACAGGGCGTGAAAAACTGTTTTTT.

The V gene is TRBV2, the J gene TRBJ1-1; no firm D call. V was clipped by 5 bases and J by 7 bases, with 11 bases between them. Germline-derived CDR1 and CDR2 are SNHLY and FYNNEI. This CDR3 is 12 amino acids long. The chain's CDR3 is CASSQTYIEAFF. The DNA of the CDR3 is TGTGCCAGCAGTCAGACATACATTGAAGCTTTCTTT.

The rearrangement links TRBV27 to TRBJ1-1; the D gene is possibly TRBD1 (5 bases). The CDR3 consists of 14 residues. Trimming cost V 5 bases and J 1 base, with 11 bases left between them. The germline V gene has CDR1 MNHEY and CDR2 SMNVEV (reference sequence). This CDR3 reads CASSPDGGNTEAFF. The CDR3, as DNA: TGTGCCAGCAGTCCGGACGGGGGGAACACTGAAGCTTTCTTT.

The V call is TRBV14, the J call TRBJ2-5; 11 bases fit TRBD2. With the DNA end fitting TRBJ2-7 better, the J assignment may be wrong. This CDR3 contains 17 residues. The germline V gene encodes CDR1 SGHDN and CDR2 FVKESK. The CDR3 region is CASSQGKTSGAPYEQYF. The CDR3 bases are TGTGCCAGCAGCCAGGGAAAGACTAGCGGGGCTCCCTACGAGCAGTACTTC.

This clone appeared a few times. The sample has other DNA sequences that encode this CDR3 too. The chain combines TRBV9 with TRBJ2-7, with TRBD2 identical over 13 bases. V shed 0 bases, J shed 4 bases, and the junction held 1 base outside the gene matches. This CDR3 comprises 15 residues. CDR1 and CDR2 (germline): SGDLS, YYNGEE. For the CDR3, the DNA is TGTGCCAGCAGCGTAGGGACTAGCGGGAGTTACGAGCAGTACTTC. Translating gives CASSVGTSGSYEQYF. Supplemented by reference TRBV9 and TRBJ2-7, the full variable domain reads DSGVTQTPKHLITATGQRVTLRCSPRSGDLSVYWYQQSLDQGLQFLIQYYNGEERAKGNILERFSAQQFPDLHSELNLSSLELGDSALYFCASSVGTSGSYEQYFGPGTRLTVT.

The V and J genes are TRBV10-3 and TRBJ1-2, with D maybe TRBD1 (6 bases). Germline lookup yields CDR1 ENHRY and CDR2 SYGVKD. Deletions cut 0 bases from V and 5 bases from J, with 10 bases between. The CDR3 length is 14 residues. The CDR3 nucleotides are TGTGCCATCAGTGAGTCAGACAGGCGATATGGCTACACCTTC. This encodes CAISESDRRYGYTF.

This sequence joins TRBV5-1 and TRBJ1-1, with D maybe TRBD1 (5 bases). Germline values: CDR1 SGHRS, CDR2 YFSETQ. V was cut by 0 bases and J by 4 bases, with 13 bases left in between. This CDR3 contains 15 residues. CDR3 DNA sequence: TGCGCCAGCAGCTTGGGGGCAGGGTCGAGCACTGAAGCTTTCTTT. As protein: CASSLGAGSSTEAFF.

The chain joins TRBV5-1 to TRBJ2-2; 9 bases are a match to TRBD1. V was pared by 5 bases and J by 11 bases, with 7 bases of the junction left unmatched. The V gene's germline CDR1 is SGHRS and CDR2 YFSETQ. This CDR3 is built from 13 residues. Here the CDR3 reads CASRGQGRGELFF. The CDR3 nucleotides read TGCGCCAGCAGGGGACAGGGAAGAGGAGAGCTGTTTTTT.

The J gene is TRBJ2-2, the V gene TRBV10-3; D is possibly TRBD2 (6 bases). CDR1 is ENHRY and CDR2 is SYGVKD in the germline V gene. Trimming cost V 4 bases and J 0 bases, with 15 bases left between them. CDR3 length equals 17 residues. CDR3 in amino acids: CAISGGTSRANTGELFF. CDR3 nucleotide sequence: TGTGCCATCAGTGGGGGAACTAGCCGCGCGAACACCGGGGAGCTGTTTTTT.